This T cell receptor (beta chain) was captured by sequencing in a study of read filtering for tumor transcriptome and immune sequencing. The overall study: Patients were 17 to 20 male and about 14 female, mean age 65.9 years, range about 47 to 85. Study results and caveats: About 77% of IR-seq clonotypes had a single read, yet these held about 3.4% of reads.

This library used about 360 ng RNA and molecular barcoded adaptors spanning alpha/delta and beta/gamma chains. TCRdb ran MiXCR on the reads and lists one entry per CDR3 protein. The table shows tens of thousands of distinct CDR3 sequences, with 20% to 25% occurring only once. The sample holds one count of this clonotype. The target antigen is unknown. A clone one base away is much larger, so this may be a read error. The CDR3 contains 17 residues. Looked up from germline, CDR1 is KGHDR and CDR2 is SFDVKD. Source material: a population of CD138-negative cells sorted from bone marrow. V gene TRBV24-1 combines with J gene TRBJ2-3, with TRBD2 matching 7 bases. The clonotype was recovered from a donor at least 40 years old with multiple myeloma. CDR3 loop: CATCRASGVTSIDTQYF. The CDR3 bases are TGTGCCACCTGTCGTGCTAGCGGAGTCACTAGCATAGATACGCAGTATTTT.